This T cell receptor (beta chain) was found in a study of cytomegalovirus exposure and HLA in healthy donors. Study-wide results and limits: Most TCR sequences were rare, but some public TCRs occurred in many donors. Cytomegalovirus association was listed for 170 or so TCR beta chains. A later analysis linked a missense variant in DCLRE1C to the trimming of TCR beta V and J genes.

The ends were cut back, 1 base at V and 9 bases at J, with 28 bases in the middle. This CDR3 region has 18 residues. Germline CDR1 is SGHRS and CDR2 is YFSETQ. With respect to this clone: Its antigen is undetermined.

PCR used 60 Vbeta primers and 13 Jbeta primers. Using immunoSEQ multiplex PCR, the repertoire was profiled, and TCRdb retains in-frame clones only, with some absent. The sample has fewer than 200,000 clones, around 86% seen once. V usage is TRBV5-1 and J usage is TRBJ2-5; D possibly corresponds to TRBD2 (5 bases). The sequenced sample consisted of PBMCs. The TCR was taken from a male donor in good health and CMV-seronegative. The CDR3 loop reads CASSLLRAAAGGGRAQYF. The CDR3 coding sequence is TGCGCCAGCAGCTTGTTAAGGGCCGCGGCAGGAGGTGGTAGGGCCCAGTACTTC.